This entry features one T cell receptor (beta chain) sequence. The record originates from a study of blood T cell repertoires in COVID-19. V was clipped by 4 bases and J by 3 bases, with 13 bases between them. Per the germline V gene, CDR1 is ENHRY and CDR2 is SYGVKD. CDR3 length: 15 residues. Clones were read by immunoSEQ multiplex PCR, and TCRdb kept only the in-frame ones, dropping some. Of roughly 270,000 clones in the sample, approximately 85% were seen once. This rearrangement joins TRBV10-3 to TRBJ1-3; D might be TRBD1 (5 bases). The TCR sequence derives from a man in his fifties or sixties with active or convalescent COVID-19. The sample comprised peripheral blood. CDR3 coding DNA: TGTGCCATCAGTGCCCAGGGATTCGGTGGAAACACCATATATTTT. Translation gives CAISAQGFGGNTIYF.